Presented here are 28 T cell receptor beta chains from one specimen sequenced in a study of blood T cell repertoires in COVID-19. Some clones are missing from TCRdb's copy, which holds only in-frame ones; the method was immunoSEQ multiplex PCR. The sample consists of about 64,000 clones, about 88% of them appearing once. What was sequenced was peripheral blood. These receptor sequences come from a man aged 70 or older with acute or convalescent COVID-19.

The chain employs TRBV6-2 or TRBV6-3 and TRBJ2-7, with 9 bases aligning to TRBD1. This CDR3 is 14 amino acids long. The V and J ends lost 2 bases and 5 bases, in that order; junction bases with no gene match: 4. CDR1 is MNHEY, CDR2 SVGEGT, per germline. The CDR3: CASSYRGQGDEQYF. Written as DNA, the CDR3 is TGTGCCAGCAGTTACAGGGGACAGGGTGACGAGCAGTACTTC.

This chain links TRBV29-1 with TRBJ2-3; 8 nucleotides align to TRBD2. The length of the CDR3 is 16 residues. Germline CDR1 reads SQVTM; CDR2 reads ANQGSEA. V dropped 6 bases and J dropped 4; count of bases not matched to a gene: 15. CDR3 coding DNA: TGCAGCGTCCTTAAGGTGGGCGGGGGGCAATCAGATACGCAGTATTTT. Translating it yields CSVLKVGGGQSDTQYF.

The V call is TRBV6-5, the J call TRBJ1-1; 7 nucleotides agree with TRBD1. CDR3 length: 14 amino acids. CDR1 is MNHEY, CDR2 SVGAGI, per germline. With V trimmed by 5 bases and J by 11 bases, 14 bases remained unmatched. The CDR3 protein is CASSPLDRVNGAFF. For the CDR3, the DNA is TGTGCCAGCAGTCCGCTCGACAGGGTCAACGGTGCTTTCTTT.

The gene calls are TRBV6-5 and TRBJ1-2; possibly TRBD1 for D (5 bases). Germline loops: CDR1 MNHEY, CDR2 SVGAGI. The CDR3 has 13 residues. The V end lost 4 bases, the J end lost 8 bases, and 14 bases lay between the germline ends. The CDR3 coding sequence is TGTGCCAGCAGTTCGGCCCGGCGGGGCGGCTACACCTTC. Amino acid sequence: CASSSARRGGYTF.

The count of this clone is one. The chain employs TRBV7-2 and TRBJ2-7; TRBD1 aligns across 10 bases. The trim removed 4 bases at V and 1 base at J, leaving 7 bases unmatched. Germline V gives CDR1 SGHTA, CDR2 FQGNSA. The CDR3 extends over 16 amino acids. The CDR3 region has the DNA TGTGCCAGCAGCTCCCAGGGACAGGGGACGTCCTACGAGCAGTACTTC. Its translation: CASSSQGQGTSYEQYF. The complete variable domain, with remaining parts taken from reference TRBV7-2 and TRBJ2-7, reads GAGVSQSPSNKVTEKGKDVELRCDPISGHTALYWYRQSLGQGLEFLIYFQGNSAPDKSGLPSDRFSAERTGGSVSTLTIQRTQQEDSAVYLCASSSQGQGTSYEQYFGPGTRLTVT.

The genes are TRBV6-6 and TRBJ2-1; 9 positions match TRBD1. After removal of 0 bases from V and 13 bases from J, the junction contained 7 bases not matched to a gene. This CDR3 region has 14 residues. The germline V gene has CDR1 MNHNY and CDR2 SVGAGI (reference sequence). The CDR3 loop reads CASSYSQPGQGQFF. In DNA, the CDR3 is TGTGCCAGCAGTTACTCGCAACCGGGACAGGGCCAGTTCTTC.

V usage is TRBV11-3 and J usage is TRBJ1-1; D is perhaps TRBD1 (6 bases). The CDR3 extends over 14 amino acids. Per germline, CDR1 SGHNT and CDR2 YENEEA. Between the trimmed V and J ends, which lost 5 bases and 2 bases, there was a span of 12 bases. CDR3 region: CASSADRINTEAFF. The CDR3 nucleotides read TGTGCCAGCAGCGCCGACAGGATAAACACTGAAGCTTTCTTT.

The V and J genes are TRBV19 and TRBJ2-7; no clear D gene. This CDR3 contains 13 residues. V was cut by 5 bases and J by 1 base, with 9 bases left in between. Per the germline V gene, CDR1 is LNHDA and CDR2 is SQIVND (reference sequence). CDR3 sequence (DNA): TGTGCCAGTAGTCCCGGTGAGTCCTACGAGCAGTACTTC. It specifies CASSPGESYEQYF.

The chain links TRBV5-5 to TRBJ1-1; D is uncertain. Trimming left V 2 bases short and J 0 bases short, with 8 bases between. CDR3 size: 14 residues. From germline, CDR1 is SGHKS and CDR2 YYEKEE (reference sequence). Here the CDR3 DNA reads TGTGCCAGCAGCTTTGTGACTATGAACACTGAAGCTTTCTTT. Translated, it gives CASSFVTMNTEAFF. Based on the CDR3 plus reference TRBV5-5 and TRBJ1-1, the full variable domain is DAGVTQSPTHLIKTRGQQVTLRCSPISGHKSVSWYQQVLGQGPQFIFQYYEKEERGRGNFPDRFSARQFPNYSSELNVNALLLGDSALYLCASSFVTMNTEAFFGQGTRLTVV.

The J gene is TRBJ2-5, the V gene TRBV9, with TRBD2 identical over 10 bases. There are 16 residues in the CDR3. Germline V gene data show CDR1 as SGDLS and CDR2 as YYNGEE. The trim removed 3 bases at V and 6 bases at J, leaving 11 bases unmatched. In nucleotides, the CDR3 is TGTGCCAGCAGCGACCAGGGACTAGCGACGGGAAAGACCCAGTACTTC. Its protein product is CASSDQGLATGKTQYF.

The chain employs TRBV27 and TRBJ2-2, with D maybe TRBD1 (6 bases). The CDR3 consists of 19 residues. Germline V gene sequence: CDR1 MNHEY, CDR2 SMNVEV (reference sequence). V was trimmed by 2 bases and J by 3 bases, leaving 22 bases between them. The DNA for the CDR3 is TGTGCCAGCAGTTTACCCTTTTTTTTCACAGGGAGCGACACCGGGGAGCTGTTTTTT. Amino acid sequence: CASSLPFFFTGSDTGELFF.

The rearrangement joins TRBV7-6 to TRBJ2-7; 11 bases map to TRBD2. Looked up from germline, CDR1 is SGHVS and CDR2 is FNYEAQ. The CDR3 has 14 residues. V was pared by 8 bases and J by 4 bases, with 7 bases of the junction left unmatched. The CDR3 nucleotides are TGTGCCAGCCGAGCCGGGACTAGCGGATACGAGCAGTACTTC. Its translation: CASRAGTSGYEQYF. Looking up the rest from reference TRBV7-6 and TRBJ2-7 gives the full variable domain: GAGVSQSPRYKVTKRGQDVALRCDPISGHVSLYWYRQALGQGPEFLTYFNYEAQQDKSGLPNDRFSAERPEGSISTLTIQRTEQRDSAMYRCASRAGTSGYEQYFGPGTRLTVT.

This sequence joins TRBV14 and TRBJ1-2; 7 positions match TRBD1. V was clipped by 1 base and J by 4 bases; unmatched bases: 6. The CDR3 extends over 15 amino acids. CDR1 and CDR2 from the germline V gene are SGHDN and FVKESK. CDR3 region: CASSQVPTGLYGYTF. The CDR3 nucleotides read TGTGCCAGCAGCCAAGTTCCGACAGGGCTCTATGGCTACACCTTC.

The chain uses TRBV7-9 and TRBJ2-2, with 7 positions matching TRBD1. This CDR3 is built from 16 residues. The germline CDR1 and CDR2 sequences are SEHNR and FQNEAQ (reference sequence). V trimming: 2 bases; J trimming: 4 bases; junction bases outside the gene matches: 7. CDR3 protein: CASSLRGGAGTGELFF. The CDR3 nucleotides are TGTGCCAGCAGCTTACGAGGGGGCGCCGGCACCGGGGAGCTGTTTTTT. Supplemented by reference TRBV7-9 and TRBJ2-2, the full variable domain reads DTGVSQNPRHKITKRGQNVTFRCDPISEHNRLYWYRQTLGQGPEFLTYFQNEAQLEKSRLLSDRFSAERPKGSFSTLEIQRTEQGDSAMYLCASSLRGGAGTGELFFGEGSRLTVL.

The genes are TRBV6-2 or TRBV6-3 and TRBJ1-2; possibly TRBD1 for D (6 bases). The germline V and J ends were trimmed by 2 bases and 4 bases, with 14 bases remaining between them. The CDR3 has 15 amino acids. Looked up from germline, CDR1 is MNHEY and CDR2 is SVGEGT. This chain's CDR3 is CASSYPTGISYGYTF. The CDR3 DNA follows: TGTGCCAGCAGTTACCCCACAGGGATCAGCTATGGCTACACCTTC.

The chain employs TRBV27 and TRBJ1-5; TRBD1 matches at 9 bases. CDR1 is MNHEY, CDR2 SMNVEV, per germline (reference sequence). V dropped 5 bases and J dropped 9; count of bases not matched to a gene: 14. CDR3 length: 16 residues. The CDR3 DNA reads TGTGCCAGCAGTCCATTACCCGGGACAGGGTTTCGGCCCCAGCATTTT. As protein: CASSPLPGTGFRPQHF.

V gene TRBV27 combines with J gene TRBJ2-5, with 10 positions matching TRBD2. Germline V gene data show CDR1 as MNHEY and CDR2 as SMNVEV (reference sequence). The CDR3 loop spans 17 amino acids. V lost 0 bases to trimming and J lost 4 bases; unmatched junction nucleotides: 8. For the CDR3, the DNA is TGTGCCAGCAGTTTATCGGCTAGCGGGGGCTTCCGAGAGACCCAGTACTTC. Its protein product is CASSLSASGGFRETQYF.

V usage is TRBV6-5 and J usage is TRBJ2-4; D gene uncertain. The V end was cut by 4 bases, the J end by 1 base, with 11 bases between. CDR1 is MNHEY and CDR2 is SVGAGI in the germline V gene. The CDR3 loop spans 15 amino acids. The DNA of the CDR3 is TGTGCCAGCAGTTCCTATAACCCCGCCAAAAACATTCAGTACTTC. As protein: CASSSYNPAKNIQYF.

Details on this clone: The identical CDR3 is also encoded by other nucleotide sequences in the sample. The V gene is TRBV19, the J gene TRBJ1-5; no reliable D call. Germline assignment: CDR1 LNHDA and CDR2 SQIVND (reference sequence). The V end was cut by 2 bases, the J end by 0 bases, with 5 bases between. CDR3 length equals 14 residues. The CDR3 nucleotides are TGTGCCAGTAGTATACGGGATAGCAATCAGCCCCAGCATTTT. Protein: CASSIRDSNQPQHF.

The chain uses TRBV7-2 and TRBJ2-3, with D perhaps TRBD2 (7 bases). Germline V gene sequence: CDR1 SGHTA, CDR2 FQGNSA. There are 16 residues in the CDR3. Trimming removed 4 bases from V and 4 bases from J, with 18 bases in between. CDR3 sequence reads: CASSSMGGGLPDTQYF. CDR3 nucleotides: TGTGCCAGCAGCTCGATGGGGGGGGGCTTACCAGATACGCAGTATTTT.

The chain is built from TRBV5-6 and TRBJ2-2; D perhaps matches TRBD2 (5 bases). The germline V and J ends were trimmed by 0 bases and 5 bases, with 8 bases remaining between them. CDR1 is SGHDT and CDR2 is YYEEEE in the germline V gene. This CDR3 has 14 residues. The CDR3 protein is CASSLAGGTGELFF. CDR3 bases: TGTGCCAGCAGCTTGGCGGGCGGGACCGGGGAGCTGTTTTTT. The full variable domain, its missing parts supplied by reference TRBV5-6 and TRBJ2-2, is DAGVTQSPTHLIKTRGQQVTLRCSPKSGHDTVSWYQQALGQGPQFIFQYYEEEERQRGNFPDRFSGHQFPNYSSELNVNALLLGDSALYLCASSLAGGTGELFFGEGSRLTVL.

Here the CDR3 DNA reads TGCGCCAGCAGCCAAGCTCGGGTGAACACTGAAGCTTTCTTT. As protein: CASSQARVNTEAFF. The rearrangement links TRBV4-3 to TRBJ1-1, with D unresolved. Trimming left V 1 base short and J 0 bases short, with 6 bases between. Germline V gene sequence: CDR1 LGHNA, CDR2 YSLEER. The CDR3 extends over 14 amino acids.

This sequence joins TRBV7-3 and TRBJ2-2; 7 bases match TRBD1. The CDR3 is made up of 17 amino acids. Trimming removed 0 bases from V and 1 base from J; junction bases left unmatched: 5. In germline, CDR1 is SGHTA, CDR2 FQGTGA. The CDR3 here is CASSLTGGTMNTGELFF. DNA for the CDR3: TGTGCCAGCAGCTTAACAGGGGGCACAATGAACACCGGGGAGCTGTTTTTT. Full variable domain (rest looked up from reference TRBV7-3 and TRBJ2-2): GAGVSQTPSNKVTEKGKYVELRCDPISGHTALYWYRQSLGQGPEFLIYFQGTGAADDSGLPNDRFFAVRPEGSVSTLKIQRTERGDSAVYLCASSLTGGTMNTGELFFGEGSRLTVL.

This clone was observed a handful of times. This rearrangement joins TRBV5-6 to TRBJ2-6, with 7 bases lining up with TRBD1. Germline assignment: CDR1 SGHDT and CDR2 YYEEEE. The CDR3 length is 15 residues. Trimming cost V 4 bases and J 2 bases; bases outside gene matches: 3. The CDR3 DNA reads TGTGCCAGCAGCCATGGGACAGCTGGGGCCAACGTCCTGACTTTC. Translation gives CASSHGTAGANVLTF. The full variable domain, its missing parts supplied by reference TRBV5-6 and TRBJ2-6, is DAGVTQSPTHLIKTRGQQVTLRCSPKSGHDTVSWYQQALGQGPQFIFQYYEEEERQRGNFPDRFSGHQFPNYSSELNVNALLLGDSALYLCASSHGTAGANVLTFGAGSRLTVL.

This chain connects TRBV7-8 to TRBJ2-2; weak D call: TRBD1 (6 bases). Per the germline V gene, CDR1 is SGHVS and CDR2 is FQNEAQ. Trimming pared 5 bases from V and 0 bases from J, leaving 16 bases between. The CDR3 is made up of 17 amino acids. As DNA, the CDR3 is TGTGCCAGCAGCCCCAGACAGGCATTTACGAACACCGGGGAGCTGTTTTTT. The encoded protein is CASSPRQAFTNTGELFF. Full variable domain (rest looked up from reference TRBV7-8 and TRBJ2-2): GAGVSQSPRYKVAKRGQDVALRCDPISGHVSLFWYQQALGQGPEFLTYFQNEAQLDKSGLPSDRFFAERPEGSVSTLKIQRTQQEDSAVYLCASSPRQAFTNTGELFFGEGSRLTVL.

The chain combines TRBV10-3 with TRBJ1-2, with 8 nucleotides matching TRBD1. After removal of 7 bases from V and 2 bases from J, the junction contained 6 bases not matched to a gene. Germline V gene sequence: CDR1 ENHRY, CDR2 SYGVKD. CDR3 length: 14 amino acids. The CDR3 reads CAINGQGPNYGYTF. As DNA, the CDR3 is TGTGCCATCAATGGACAGGGACCCAACTATGGCTACACCTTC.

This chain uses TRBV28 with TRBJ2-7; TRBD1 aligns across 7 bases. Germline loops: CDR1 MDHEN, CDR2 SYDVKM. Losses at the gene ends were 2 bases for V and 4 bases for J; bases not matched to a gene: 8. The CDR3 contains 15 residues. DNA for the CDR3: TGTGCCAGCAGTTTAGGGTACAGGGGACGATACGAGCAGTACTTC. Translation gives CASSLGYRGRYEQYF.

The chain uses TRBV7-6 and TRBJ2-7, with D possibly TRBD1 on 5 matching bases. The CDR3 runs 15 residues. The V end lost 2 bases, the J end lost 2 bases, and 13 bases lay between the germline ends. Germline assignment: CDR1 SGHVS and CDR2 FNYEAQ. CDR3 coding DNA: TGTGCCAGCAGCTTAAGGACATCGGGCCCCTACGAGCAGTACTTC. As protein: CASSLRTSGPYEQYF.